This T cell receptor (beta chain) was sequenced in a study of cytomegalovirus exposure and HLA in healthy donors. The study, taken as a whole, reports: Some V segments, TRBV6-2 and TRBV6-3 among them, were indistinguishable and were therefore excluded. There was a cluster of highly shared sequence variants that was likely a sequencing artifact. The study had only CMV serostatus as immune exposure information. In an earlier analysis, most TCR beta V segments were productive about 90% or about 30% of the time.

PCR primers comprised 60 Vbeta and 13 Jbeta primers. Some clones are missing from TCRdb's copy, which holds only in-frame ones; the method was immunoSEQ multiplex PCR. The repertoire has about 90,000 clones, less than 75% of them found once; the top ten carry roughly 2%. Trimming removed 9 bases at V and 3 bases at J, with 18 bases between. The CDR3 is made up of 14 amino acids. Per germline, CDR1 SNHLY and CDR2 FYNNEI. This clone was counted between two and nine times. Its cognate antigen is unknown. Sequences were obtained from PBMCs. This rearrangement joins TRBV2 to TRBJ2-7; D is perhaps TRBD2 (6 bases). This TCR was sampled from a man younger than 45 in good health and CMV-seronegative. The CDR3 region has the DNA TGTGCCAGTGGAGGGGCGGTAGAACACTACGAGCAGTACTTC. Its protein is CASGGAVEHYEQYF. Based on the CDR3 plus reference TRBV2 and TRBJ2-7, the full variable domain is EPEVTQTPSHQVTQMGQEVILRCVPISNHLYFYWYRQILGQKVEFLVSFYNNEISEKSEIFDDQFSVERPDGSNFTLKIRSTKLEDSAMYFCASGGAVEHYEQYFGPGTRLTVT.